The clone carrying this TCR beta chain was recorded only once. Adults between about 18 and 89 years of age took part from fewer than 30 US areas. This entry comes from a study of blood T cell repertoires in COVID-19. Sequencing was performed with immunoSEQ multiplex PCR; in TCRdb, only in-frame clones are kept and a portion is missing. Altogether approximately 340,000 clones are present, roughly 90% being singletons, with the ten largest covering about 0.86%. This sequence was found in a woman between 40 and 50 years old who had been exposed to COVID-19. Sequencing used PBMCs or T cells enriched from blood (not recorded which).

CDR3 nucleotide sequence: TGTGCCAGCAGTGAATTCGAGGGTCCCGGAAACACCATATATTTT. Translated: CASSEFEGPGNTIYF. The chain joins TRBV25-1 to TRBJ1-3; D remains ambiguous. Germline assignment: CDR1 MGHDK and CDR2 SYGVNS. The CDR3 is 15 residues long. V lost 1 base and J 4 bases, leaving 11 bases between the germline ends.